These 17 T cell receptor beta chains were all obtained from the same sample, sequenced in a study of cytomegalovirus exposure and HLA in healthy donors. The PCR used 60 Vbeta and 13 Jbeta primers. TCRdb keeps only in-frame clones here, not all; method: immunoSEQ multiplex PCR. The table lists around 150,000 clones, 77% of them singletons. What was sequenced was PBMCs. The receptors stem from a man between 25 and 39 years old in good health and CMV-seronegative.

The chain carries TRBV10-1 and TRBJ2-7, with 7 bases that match TRBD2. The CDR3 loop spans 10 amino acids. Trimming took 9 bases from V and 4 from J; bases not matched to a gene: 0. Germline CDR1 WNHNN, CDR2 SYGVQD (reference sequence). The chain's CDR3 is CARGGYEQYF. DNA for the CDR3: TGCGCCAGGGGGGGGTACGAGCAGTACTTC.

Regarding this clone: The junction shows a germline mismatch at one end, possibly a read error. The chain uses TRBV7-7 and TRBJ2-5, with a possible D match to TRBD1 (6 bases). Germline V gene data show CDR1 as SSHAT and CDR2 as FNYEAQ (reference sequence). The CDR3 runs to 16 residues. In DNA form, the CDR3 reads TGTGCTAGCAGCTTTGAGGCAGGGGTGGCTTTGGAGACCCAGTACTTC. The encoded protein is CASSFEAGVALETQYF.

The chain couples TRBV9 to TRBJ2-2, with D possibly matching TRBD1 (5 bases). Trimming removed 3 bases from V and 2 bases from J, with 8 bases in between. The CDR3 totals 14 residues. Germline loops: CDR1 SGDLS, CDR2 YYNGEE. This CDR3 reads CASSARTNTGELFF. CDR3 DNA: TGTGCCAGCAGCGCTCGGACAAACACCGGGGAGCTGTTTTTT.

The chain uses TRBV27 and TRBJ1-1, with TRBD1 as a possible D gene (6 bases). This CDR3 is 15 amino acids long. Germline CDR1 and CDR2: MNHEY and SMNVEV (reference sequence). Trimming took 4 bases from V and 4 from J, leaving 16 bases between them. CDR3 in amino acids: CASSSGQTLGTEAFF. For the CDR3, the DNA is TGTGCCAGCAGTTCAGGACAGACTTTAGGCACTGAAGCTTTCTTT.

The chain couples TRBV10-3 to TRBJ2-7; D is uncertain. V gave up 0 bases and J gave up 2 bases, with 5 bases separating them. CDR3 length equals 13 residues. Looked up from germline, CDR1 is ENHRY and CDR2 is SYGVKD. In DNA, the CDR3 is TGTGCCATCAGTGAGTCGAACACCTACGAGCAGTACTTC. Amino acid sequence: CAISESNTYEQYF.

The chain combines TRBV4-1 with TRBJ2-7, with D possibly TRBD1 on 7 matching bases. V was clipped by 4 bases and J by 1 base, with 14 bases between them. Germline V CDR1 and CDR2: MGHRA, YSYEKL. The CDR3 covers 15 residues. The CDR3 nucleotides read TGCGCCAGCAGCCCCGGAGGGACAGTTTCCTACGAGCAGTACTTC. Amino acid sequence: CASSPGGTVSYEQYF.

This clone was counted between two and nine times. The rearrangement uses TRBV2 and TRBJ2-1; the match to TRBD2 covers 12 bases. The CDR3 consists of 18 residues. Germline CDR1 reads SNHLY; CDR2 reads FYNNEI. The V gene end was trimmed by 6 bases and the J gene end by 0 bases; junction bases not matched to a gene: 9. The CDR3 reads CASRRGLTSGSSYNEQFF. The CDR3 region has the DNA TGTGCCAGCAGGAGGGGGTTGACTAGCGGGAGCTCCTACAATGAGCAGTTCTTC.

The chain recombines TRBV2 with TRBJ2-1; no firm D call. This CDR3 spans 12 amino acids. V lost 3 bases and J 2 bases, leaving 2 bases between the germline ends. Germline V gives CDR1 SNHLY, CDR2 FYNNEI. CDR3: CASSDTYNEQFF. The CDR3 DNA is TGTGCCAGCAGTGACACCTACAATGAGCAGTTCTTC.

The V and J genes are TRBV5-1 and TRBJ1-1; D is uncertain. Trimming cost V 0 bases and J 6 bases, with 9 bases left between them. The CDR3 is made up of 13 amino acids. Germline V gives CDR1 SGHRS, CDR2 YFSETQ. CDR3 in amino acids: CASSLDLSPEAFF. The CDR3 nucleotides read TGCGCCAGCAGCTTGGATCTGAGCCCTGAAGCTTTCTTT.

V and J are TRBV15 and TRBJ2-5; 9 nucleotides agree with TRBD2. With 6 bases clipped from V and 2 bases from J, the junction kept 4 bases outside the gene matches. The CDR3 consists of 14 residues. Germline V gene sequence: CDR1 LNHNV, CDR2 YYDKDF (reference sequence). DNA of the CDR3: TGTGCCACCAGAAGTCTAGCGGGACAAGAGACCCAGTACTTC. Its protein is CATRSLAGQETQYF.

This clone was counted a few times. This rearrangement joins TRBV6-1 to TRBJ1-2; 9 nucleotides line up with TRBD1. Germline lookup yields CDR1 MNHNS and CDR2 SASEGT. This CDR3 is 14 amino acids long. J lost 4 bases, V lost 6 bases, and 6 bases had no gene match. The CDR3 bases are TGTGCCAGCAGAATACAGGGGGCGGCCTATGGCTACACCTTC. Its protein is CASRIQGAAYGYTF.

This clone was recorded a few times. The chain carries TRBV27 and TRBJ2-7, with 12 bases matching TRBD2. The CDR3 length is 14 residues. J was trimmed by 4 bases and V by 3 bases; bases with no gene match: 1. Germline V gives CDR1 MNHEY, CDR2 SMNVEV (reference sequence). CDR3 sequence: CASSFTSGRYEQYF. CDR3 bases: TGTGCCAGCAGTTTTACTAGCGGGAGGTACGAGCAGTACTTC.

The chain is built from TRBV28 and TRBJ2-7, with 7 bases matching TRBD1. There are 15 residues in the CDR3. V lost 3 bases to trimming and J lost 4 bases; unmatched junction nucleotides: 9. The germline V gene encodes CDR1 MDHEN and CDR2 SYDVKM. As DNA, the CDR3 is TGTGCCAGCAGTTTTTCCCGGACAGGCTTATACGAGCAGTACTTC. Protein: CASSFSRTGLYEQYF.

The rearrangement uses TRBV5-8 and TRBJ2-1; perhaps TRBD2 as D (6 bases). Trimming removed 3 bases from V and 0 bases from J, with 10 bases in between. This CDR3 is built from 15 residues. Germline V CDR1 and CDR2: SGHTS, YDEGEE. CDR3 region: CASSSGVSSYNEQFF. As DNA, the CDR3 is TGTGCCAGCAGCTCGGGGGTTAGCTCCTACAATGAGCAGTTCTTC.

The chain combines TRBV2 with TRBJ1-2; perhaps TRBD1 as D (6 bases). In germline, CDR1 is SNHLY, CDR2 FYNNEI. This CDR3 region has 12 residues. V was trimmed by 5 bases and J by 8 bases, leaving 12 bases between them. The CDR3 region is CASSPQGWGYTF. The CDR3 DNA is TGTGCCAGCAGTCCCCAGGGGTGGGGCTACACCTTC.

This chain connects TRBV5-1 to TRBJ2-1; 12 bases are shared with TRBD2. Trimming took 5 bases from V and 7 from J; bases not matched to a gene: 13. The CDR3 has 17 residues. Germline lookup yields CDR1 SGHRS and CDR2 YFSETQ. For the CDR3, the DNA is TGCGCCAGCAGTCCTGCCCTCCGACTAGCGGGAGATAATGAGCAGTTCTTC. This encodes CASSPALRLAGDNEQFF.

The chain links TRBV6-6 to TRBJ1-5; D may be TRBD1 (5 bases). V lost 2 bases and J lost 2, with 10 bases in between. The CDR3 length is 15 residues. Germline CDR1 reads MNHNY; CDR2 reads SVGAGI (reference sequence). The CDR3 spells CASSYVGRGNQPQHF. CDR3 nucleotide sequence: TGTGCCAGCAGTTACGTGGGGCGCGGCAATCAGCCCCAGCATTTT.